This TCR beta chain was sequenced for a study of blood T cell repertoires in COVID-19. Study-wide background: Nucleic acid was either cDNA or gDNA, and it came from T cells, B-cell-depleted T cells, or PBMCs.

Germline CDR1 and CDR2: SGHNT and YENEEA. V shed 3 bases, J shed 5 bases, and the junction held 4 bases outside the gene matches. This CDR3 is 14 amino acids long. In the original analysis: Estimates of nucleated cell counts were drawn from the amplification of reference gene primers. Sequencing was performed with immunoSEQ multiplex PCR; in TCRdb, only in-frame clones are kept and a portion is missing. The V and J calls and clone size come from that table; D and trimming were worked out from the DNA. This sample yields around 460,000 clones, of which roughly 90% are seen a single time; 0.8% to 0.9% belongs to the top ten. Seattle-derived patients entered the study during active infection and were followed longitudinally.

The specimen was peripheral blood. This chain joins TRBV11-3 and TRBJ2-7; 10 bases align to TRBD2. This TCR came from a young man with COVID-19, enrolled during active disease. CDR3 residues: CASSFGLAGDEQYF. CDR3 DNA sequence: TGTGCCAGCAGCTTTGGTCTAGCGGGAGACGAGCAGTACTTC.